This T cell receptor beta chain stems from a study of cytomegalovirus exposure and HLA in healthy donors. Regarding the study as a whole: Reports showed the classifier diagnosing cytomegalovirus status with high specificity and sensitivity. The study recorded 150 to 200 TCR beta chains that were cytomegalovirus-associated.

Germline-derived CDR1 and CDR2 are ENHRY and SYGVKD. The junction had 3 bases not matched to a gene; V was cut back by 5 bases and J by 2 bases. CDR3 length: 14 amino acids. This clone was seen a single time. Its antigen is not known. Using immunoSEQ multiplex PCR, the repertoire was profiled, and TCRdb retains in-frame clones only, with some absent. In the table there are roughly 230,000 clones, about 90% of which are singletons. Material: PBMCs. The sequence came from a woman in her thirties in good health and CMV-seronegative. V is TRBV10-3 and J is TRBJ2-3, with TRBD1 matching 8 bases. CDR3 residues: CAISRQGSTDTQYF. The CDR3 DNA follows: TGTGCCATCAGTCGACAGGGGTCCACAGATACGCAGTATTTT.